The 28 T cell receptor beta chains listed next were all sequenced from one sample in a study of cytomegalovirus exposure and HLA in healthy donors. The PCR was carried out with 60 Vbeta primers and 13 Jbeta primers. Produced via immunoSEQ multiplex PCR; TCRdb's table is partial and in-frame only. The data show approximately 120,000 clones, with over 60% seen just once and more than 10% held by the top ten. The material sequenced was PBMCs. Receptors originate from a woman between 40 and 55 years old in good health and CMV-seropositive.

The chain links TRBV19 to TRBJ2-5; 8 bases are a match to TRBD2. CDR1 is LNHDA, CDR2 SQIVND, per germline (reference sequence). V lost 10 bases to trimming and J lost 5 bases; unmatched junction nucleotides: 12. The CDR3 is 14 residues long. The CDR3 loop is CATSVTGGSETQYF. The DNA of the CDR3 is TGTGCCACCTCGGTGACGGGAGGGTCGGAGACCCAGTACTTC.

This chain joins TRBV7-2 and TRBJ2-1; 9 bases fit TRBD1. The V gene's germline CDR1 is SGHTA and CDR2 FQGNSA. Trimming removed 2 bases from V and 8 bases from J; junction bases left unmatched: 1. The CDR3 spans 13 residues. The CDR3 loop is CASSLTGGYEQFF. Written as DNA, the CDR3 is TGTGCCAGCAGCTTAACAGGGGGCTATGAGCAGTTCTTC.

The chain combines TRBV19 with TRBJ1-2; a weak D match, TRBD1 (6 bases). Germline V CDR1 and CDR2: LNHDA, SQIVND (reference sequence). V dropped 5 bases and J dropped 8 bases, with 24 bases sitting between them. The CDR3 consists of 16 residues. Here the CDR3 DNA reads TGTGCCAGTAGTTTGTCGTGGGGGCTGGACCCCTGGGGCTACACCTTC. Its protein product is CASSLSWGLDPWGYTF.

The chain is built from TRBV9 and TRBJ1-2, with D possibly being TRBD1 (5 bases). This CDR3 is built from 14 residues. The germline V gene has CDR1 SGDLS and CDR2 YYNGEE. V was pared by 3 bases and J by 8 bases, with 17 bases between. CDR3 protein: CASSARGRGGGYTF. The CDR3 bases are TGTGCCAGCAGCGCCCGGGGGAGGGGAGGAGGCTACACCTTC.

The J gene is TRBJ2-3, the V gene TRBV7-3; TRBD2 matches at 8 bases. CDR1 is SGHTA and CDR2 is FQGTGA in the germline V gene. The J segment lost 0 bases and the V segment lost 3 bases, leaving 2 bases of the junction unmatched. The CDR3 is 15 amino acids. The CDR3 DNA reads TGTGCCAGCAGCTTGACTAGCGAGAGCACAGATACGCAGTATTTT. This codes for CASSLTSESTDTQYF. Supplemented by reference TRBV7-3 and TRBJ2-3, the full variable domain reads GAGVSQTPSNKVTEKGKYVELRCDPISGHTALYWYRQSLGQGPEFLIYFQGTGAADDSGLPNDRFFAVRPEGSVSTLKIQRTERGDSAVYLCASSLTSESTDTQYFGPGTRLTVL.

The chain uses TRBV18 and TRBJ2-7, with a tentative D call TRBD1 (6 bases). Trimming cost V 3 bases and J 3 bases, with 18 bases left between them. Germline V CDR1 and CDR2: KGHSH, LQKENI. The CDR3 runs 16 residues. The CDR3: CASSPIPGHLIYEQYF. CDR3 bases: TGTGCCAGCTCACCTATTCCGGGACACCTAATCTACGAGCAGTACTTC.

The chain combines TRBV7-9 with TRBJ2-5; no reliable D call. The CDR3 is 15 amino acids. CDR1 SEHNR and CDR2 FQNEAQ come from the germline V gene (reference sequence). V was pared by 1 base and J by 1 base, with 10 bases between. The CDR3 bases are TGTGCCAGCAGCTTAGGGCAGGCGATCCAAGAGACCCAGTACTTC. This translates into CASSLGQAIQETQYF. Combining the CDR3 with reference TRBV7-9 and TRBJ2-5 gives the whole variable domain DTGVSQNPRHKITKRGQNVTFRCDPISEHNRLYWYRQTLGQGPEFLTYFQNEAQLEKSRLLSDRFSAERPKGSFSTLEIQRTEQGDSAMYLCASSLGQAIQETQYFGPGTRLLVL.

This chain's CDR3 is CASSTRPETQYF. CDR3 DNA sequence: TGTGCCAGCAGTACTAGGCCAGAGACCCAGTACTTC. The chain has TRBV28 and TRBJ2-5, with a tentative D call TRBD2 (5 bases). Trimming pared 5 bases from V and 4 bases from J, leaving 8 bases between. The CDR3 spans 12 residues. Germline CDR1 and CDR2: MDHEN and SYDVKM.

The gene calls are TRBV2 and TRBJ2-7; 12 nucleotides match TRBD1. This CDR3 comprises 15 residues. CDR1 SNHLY and CDR2 FYNNEI come from the germline V gene. Trimming cost V 5 bases and J 8 bases; bases outside gene matches: 10. CDR3 nucleotide sequence: TGTGCCAGCAGTCTTGAGGGACAGGGGGCGGCCAAGCAGTACTTC. This gives the protein CASSLEGQGAAKQYF.

In DNA form, the CDR3 reads TGTGCCAGCACCCGGGGGGCAGAAAGCCGCTCTGGGGCCAACGTCCTGACTTTC. The encoded protein is CASTRGAESRSGANVLTF. The V and J genes are TRBV5-5 and TRBJ2-6, with D maybe TRBD2 (7 bases). V dropped 6 bases and J dropped 0 bases, with 19 bases sitting between them. Germline CDR1 SGHKS, CDR2 YYEKEE (reference sequence). The CDR3 extends over 18 amino acids.

V gene TRBV6-1 combines with J gene TRBJ1-5; D unresolved. Germline V gene sequence: CDR1 MNHNS, CDR2 SASEGT. CDR3 length: 15 amino acids. V was cut by 2 bases and J by 1 base, with 9 bases left in between. This chain's CDR3 is CASSERQVSNQPQHF. The CDR3 DNA reads TGTGCCAGCAGTGAACGGCAGGTGAGCAATCAGCCCCAGCATTTT.

This clone was detected only once. The chain joins TRBV9 to TRBJ1-1; TRBD1 agrees at 7 bases. V dropped 3 bases and J dropped 4; count of bases not matched to a gene: 6. There are 14 residues in the CDR3. In germline, CDR1 is SGDLS, CDR2 YYNGEE. The chain's CDR3 is CASSAQGSGTEAFF. The CDR3 nucleotides are TGTGCCAGCAGCGCACAGGGGTCCGGCACTGAAGCTTTCTTT. Full variable domain (remainder filled in from reference TRBV9 and TRBJ1-1): DSGVTQTPKHLITATGQRVTLRCSPRSGDLSVYWYQQSLDQGLQFLIQYYNGEERAKGNILERFSAQQFPDLHSELNLSSLELGDSALYFCASSAQGSGTEAFFGQGTRLTVV.

This clone came up a few times. The gene calls are TRBV7-9 and TRBJ2-1; 13 positions agree with TRBD2. Germline lookup yields CDR1 SEHNR and CDR2 FQNEAQ (reference sequence). This CDR3 comprises 16 residues. V trimming: 1 base; J trimming: 8 bases; junction bases outside the gene matches: 5. CDR3 sequence (DNA): TGTGCCAGCAGCTTAGGACTAGCGGGAGGCAACCATGAGCAGTTCTTC. Its translation is CASSLGLAGGNHEQFF.

The V and J genes are TRBV5-1 and TRBJ2-1, with TRBD2 matching over 11 bases. J gave up 5 bases and V 5 bases, and 3 bases lay outside the gene matches. The CDR3 totals 14 residues. The germline V gene has CDR1 SGHRS and CDR2 YFSETQ. CDR3 coding DNA: TGCGCCAGCAGTAAGACTAGCGGGAACAATGAGCAGTTCTTC. Amino acid sequence: CASSKTSGNNEQFF.

The chain links TRBV2 to TRBJ1-5; D unclear. Trimming removed 6 bases from V and 3 bases from J, with 6 bases in between. CDR3 size: 12 residues. CDR1 is SNHLY, CDR2 FYNNEI, per germline. The CDR3 coding sequence is TGTGCCAGCAGCCCACTCAATCAGCCCCAGCATTTT. This encodes CASSPLNQPQHF.

This chain links TRBV27 with TRBJ2-1; D is possibly TRBD2 (6 bases). This CDR3 has 14 amino acids. CDR1 is MNHEY and CDR2 is SMNVEV in the germline V gene (reference sequence). V was pared by 6 bases and J by 9 bases, with 18 bases between. For the CDR3, the DNA is TGTGCCAGCAGCCCCCAGGAGGGTCCCGGTGAGCAGTTCTTC. Protein: CASSPQEGPGEQFF.

This chain uses TRBV7-2 with TRBJ2-7; TRBD1 matches 7 bases. The ends lost 5 bases at V and 4 bases at J; junction bases unmatched: 11. The CDR3 totals 15 residues. The germline CDR1 and CDR2 sequences are SGHTA and FQGNSA. Here the CDR3 reads CASSPQVGGAYEQYF. The CDR3 nucleotides are TGTGCCAGCAGCCCGCAGGTAGGGGGCGCTTACGAGCAGTACTTC.

The rearrangement joins TRBV7-6 to TRBJ2-1; 8 nucleotides align to TRBD2. Per germline, CDR1 SGHVS and CDR2 FNYEAQ. Trimming at V came to 5 bases and at J to 6 bases, leaving 9 bases not matched to a gene. CDR3 length equals 15 residues. DNA for the CDR3: TGTGCCAGCAGCCCCGGTCCCCTAGCGGGCAATGAGCAGTTCTTC. This encodes CASSPGPLAGNEQFF. The full variable domain, in which reference TRBV7-6 and TRBJ2-1 provide the parts outside the CDR3, is GAGVSQSPRYKVTKRGQDVALRCDPISGHVSLYWYRQALGQGPEFLTYFNYEAQQDKSGLPNDRFSAERPEGSISTLTIQRTEQRDSAMYRCASSPGPLAGNEQFFGPGTRLTVL.

The V gene is TRBV10-2, the J gene TRBJ1-4; 10 nucleotides line up with TRBD1. V was clipped by 6 bases and J by 3 bases; unmatched bases: 10. The germline CDR1 and CDR2 sequences are WSHSY and SAAADI. The CDR3 is made up of 17 amino acids. CDR3 in amino acids: CASRPDRGLGPNEKLFF. The CDR3 coding sequence is TGCGCCAGCAGACCCGACAGGGGGCTTGGTCCTAATGAAAAACTGTTTTTT.

This clone appeared a few times. The chain combines TRBV5-6 with TRBJ1-4; 8 positions match TRBD1. CDR1 and CDR2 (germline): SGHDT, YYEEEE. After removal of 4 bases from V and 8 bases from J, the junction contained 7 bases not matched to a gene. The CDR3 spans 14 residues. This CDR3 is CASSTDRVSEKLFF. The CDR3 region has the DNA TGTGCCAGCAGCACGGACAGGGTGTCGGAAAAACTGTTTTTT.

This sequence joins TRBV10-1 and TRBJ2-6; D is possibly TRBD1 (6 bases). Trimming left V 3 bases short and J 2 bases short, with 8 bases between. Germline lookup yields CDR1 WNHNN and CDR2 SYGVQD (reference sequence). CDR3 length: 15 residues. Written as DNA, the CDR3 is TGCGCCAGCAGTGAAGGGGGTGCTGGGGCCAACGTCCTGACTTTC. Protein product: CASSEGGAGANVLTF.

The V gene is TRBV27, the J gene TRBJ2-1; 8 nucleotides line up with TRBD2. Germline V gene data show CDR1 as MNHEY and CDR2 as SMNVEV (reference sequence). This CDR3 is built from 15 residues. With V trimmed by 8 bases and J by 4 bases, 10 bases remained unmatched. CDR3 in amino acids: CASSRAGAGYNEQFF. In DNA form, the CDR3 reads TGTGCCAGCTCCAGAGCGGGAGCTGGGTACAATGAGCAGTTCTTC.

This chain connects TRBV5-1 to TRBJ1-1, with D possibly being TRBD1 (6 bases). CDR3 length: 15 residues. Trimming took off 1 base at V and 2 bases at J, with 12 bases between the two ends. Per germline, CDR1 SGHRS and CDR2 YFSETQ. The CDR3 bases are TGCGCCAGCAGCTTGCGAGGTGGGGGCAACACTGAAGCTTTCTTT. It encodes CASSLRGGGNTEAFF.

The rearrangement uses TRBV6-5 and TRBJ2-1; D is undetermined. CDR1 and CDR2 from the germline V gene are MNHEY and SVGAGI. Between the trimmed V and J ends, which lost 4 bases and 7 bases, there was a span of 17 bases. The CDR3 loop spans 15 amino acids. CDR3 region: CASSSPYSGRNEQFF. The CDR3 DNA follows: TGTGCCAGCAGTTCGCCATACAGTGGTAGGAATGAGCAGTTCTTC.

The gene calls are TRBV6-5 and TRBJ2-2; 8 nucleotides align to TRBD2. The J segment lost 6 bases and the V segment lost 6 bases, leaving 9 bases of the junction unmatched. Germline CDR1 is MNHEY and CDR2 is SVGAGI. The CDR3 runs to 15 residues. The CDR3 reads CASRYSGTASGELFF. The CDR3 nucleotides read TGTGCCAGCAGATATAGCGGGACGGCGTCCGGGGAGCTGTTTTTT.

The gene calls are TRBV5-6 and TRBJ1-1; D gene ambiguous. Trimming took 0 bases from V and 4 from J, leaving 10 bases between them. Germline V CDR1 and CDR2: SGHDT, YYEEEE. The CDR3 sequence is 14 residues long. CDR3 nucleotide sequence: TGTGCCAGCAGCTTGGGGACTATTCGCACTGAAGCTTTCTTT. Its translation: CASSLGTIRTEAFF.

The chain recombines TRBV27 with TRBJ2-5; D is possibly TRBD2 (5 bases). The germline gives CDR1 MNHEY, CDR2 SMNVEV (reference sequence). The CDR3 loop spans 15 amino acids. Trimming took off 3 bases at V and 1 base at J, with 12 bases between the two ends. In DNA, the CDR3 is TGTGCCAGCAGTTTGAGGGCAGCGACCCAAGAGACCCAGTACTTC. Encoded protein: CASSLRAATQETQYF.

This rearrangement joins TRBV27 to TRBJ1-2; D is uncertain. The CDR3 has 13 amino acids. The V end lost 6 bases, the J end lost 7 bases, and 15 bases lay between the germline ends. CDR1 and CDR2 from the germline V gene are MNHEY and SMNVEV (reference sequence). DNA of the CDR3: TGTGCCAGCAGCCCGACTTATCCGCCTGGCTACACCTTC. Translating gives CASSPTYPPGYTF.